Shown below are 25 T cell receptor beta chains from a single sample sequenced in a study of circulating and synovial CD4+ cells in juvenile arthritis. Sequencing was performed with immunoSEQ multiplex PCR; in TCRdb, only in-frame clones are kept and a portion is missing. Here the sample spans just over 35,000 clones, around 96% being singletons. The sample taken for sequencing was CD4+ T cells from blood. All receptors come from a human donor with juvenile idiopathic arthritis.

This sequence joins TRBV5-1 and TRBJ1-4; 11 bases map to TRBD1. J lost 4 bases, V lost 4 bases, and 3 bases had no gene match. This CDR3 spans 15 amino acids. Germline V gene lookup returns CDR1 SGHRS and CDR2 YFSETQ. DNA for the CDR3: TGCGCCAGCAGCCGTGGGACAGGGGGTAATGAAAAACTGTTTTTT. Its translation is CASSRGTGGNEKLFF.

The rearrangement links TRBV18 to TRBJ1-1; a possible D gene is TRBD1 (6 bases). Trimming removed 1 base from V and 3 bases from J, with 9 bases in between. CDR1 is KGHSH, CDR2 LQKENI, per germline. CDR3 length equals 14 residues. In nucleotides, the CDR3 is TGTGCCAGCTCACCACAGGGGGGGCACACTGAAGCTTTCTTT. Translation: CASSPQGGHTEAFF. The variable domain in full, completed from reference TRBV18 and TRBJ1-1, reads NAGVMQNPRHLVRRRGQEARLRCSPMKGHSHVYWYRQLPEEGLKFMVYLQKENIIDESGMPKERFSAEFPKEGPSILRIQQVVRGDSAAYFCASSPQGGHTEAFFGQGTRLTVV.

The chain uses TRBV6-4 and TRBJ1-5; D possibly corresponds to TRBD1 (6 bases). The CDR3 length is 22 residues. Germline-derived CDR1 and CDR2 are MRHNA and SNTAGT. Trimming removed 0 bases at V and 0 bases at J, with 27 bases between. The CDR3 reads CASSDSKFGTIKSPYSNQPQHF. CDR3 bases: TGTGCCAGCAGTGACTCGAAGTTCGGGACAATTAAGTCCCCTTATAGCAATCAGCCCCAGCATTTT.

J is TRBJ2-1 and V is TRBV7-3; 16 bases align to TRBD2. The CDR3 runs to 17 residues. Germline loops: CDR1 SGHTA, CDR2 FQGTGA. The J segment lost 10 bases and the V segment lost 5 bases, leaving 11 bases of the junction unmatched. Written as DNA, the CDR3 is TGTGCCAGCAGCCCCGCGGGGACTAGCGGGGGGGTAAAGGAGCAGTTCTTC. Residues: CASSPAGTSGGVKEQFF.

The chain is built from TRBV4-3 and TRBJ2-1; D possibly corresponds to TRBD1 (6 bases). Looked up from germline, CDR1 is LGHNA and CDR2 is YSLEER. This CDR3 is 16 amino acids long. Trimming removed 1 base from V and 4 bases from J, with 14 bases in between. The CDR3 DNA follows: TGCGCCAGCAGCCAAGGGAGCAGGGGCCTTTACAATGAGCAGTTCTTC. Its translation is CASSQGSRGLYNEQFF.

This clone has only one observation. This chain connects TRBV19 to TRBJ1-2; D might be TRBD1 (5 bases). This CDR3 is built from 13 residues. Germline values: CDR1 LNHDA, CDR2 SQIVND (reference sequence). V was cut by 8 bases and J by 0 bases, with 10 bases left in between. CDR3 residues: CASAGGANYGYTF. DNA for the CDR3: TGTGCCAGTGCGGGGGGAGCTAACTATGGCTACACCTTC.

The chain is built from TRBV11-3 and TRBJ2-1, with D possibly TRBD2 on 7 matching bases. The CDR3 extends over 13 amino acids. Germline CDR1 reads SGHNT; CDR2 reads YENEEA. The germline V and J ends were trimmed by 5 bases and 9 bases, with 14 bases remaining between them. CDR3 coding DNA: TGTGCCAGCAGCACCCAGGGAGGGGGTGAGCAGTTCTTC. Protein: CASSTQGGGEQFF.

This clone was detected only once. The J gene is TRBJ2-1, the V gene TRBV5-1; 11 bases are shared with TRBD1. The CDR3 is made up of 16 amino acids. Germline V gives CDR1 SGHRS, CDR2 YFSETQ. V lost 4 bases to trimming and J lost 6 bases; unmatched junction nucleotides: 9. CDR3 loop: CASSPVGTGGVNEQFF. CDR3 nucleotide sequence: TGCGCCAGCAGCCCGGTAGGGACAGGGGGAGTCAATGAGCAGTTCTTC.

The rearrangement uses TRBV19 and TRBJ1-2, with 7 positions matching TRBD1. The CDR3 spans 15 residues. The germline CDR1 and CDR2 sequences are LNHDA and SQIVND (reference sequence). The V segment lost 3 bases and the J segment 8 bases; nucleotides outside the gene matches: 12. The CDR3 loop reads CASSIDPGTVIGYTF. CDR3 DNA sequence: TGTGCCAGTAGTATCGACCCCGGGACAGTTATCGGCTACACCTTC.

The J gene is TRBJ2-5, the V gene TRBV27; 8 positions agree with TRBD2. Trimming removed 5 bases from V and 4 bases from J; junction bases left unmatched: 12. CDR1 MNHEY and CDR2 SMNVEV come from the germline V gene (reference sequence). The CDR3 totals 16 residues. The CDR3 protein is CASSPHWGLGRETQYF. CDR3 sequence (DNA): TGTGCCAGCAGTCCACACTGGGGACTAGGGAGAGAGACCCAGTACTTC.

A single count supports this clone. The chain is built from TRBV5-4 and TRBJ2-7; TRBD1 matches 9 bases. Germline V gene data show CDR1 as SGHNT and CDR2 as YYREEE (reference sequence). The CDR3 loop spans 15 amino acids. Trimming took 4 bases from V and 6 from J; bases not matched to a gene: 11. CDR3 sequence reads: CASSAVGQGMGEQYF. DNA of the CDR3: TGTGCCAGCAGCGCGGTGGGACAGGGAATGGGCGAGCAGTACTTC. The entire variable domain, with the rest obtained from reference TRBV5-4 and TRBJ2-7, is as follows: ETGVTQSPTHLIKTRGQQVTLRCSSQSGHNTVSWYQQALGQGPQFIFQYYREEENGRGNFPPRFSGLQFPNYSSELNVNALELDDSALYLCASSAVGQGMGEQYFGPGTRLTVT.

The chain uses TRBV7-2 and TRBJ2-5, with 10 bases that match TRBD2. Germline V lookup: CDR1 SGHTA, CDR2 FQGNSA. The V segment lost 1 base and the J segment 5 bases; nucleotides outside the gene matches: 7. There are 16 residues in the CDR3. The CDR3 is CASSLEWQRGGETQYF. The CDR3 DNA sequence: TGTGCCAGCAGCTTAGAGTGGCAGCGGGGGGGGGAGACCCAGTACTTC.

The chain joins TRBV7-6 to TRBJ2-7; perhaps TRBD2 as D (5 bases). Trimming pared 1 base from V and 3 bases from J, leaving 13 bases between. This CDR3 contains 15 residues. Per germline, CDR1 SGHVS and CDR2 FNYEAQ. DNA of the CDR3: TGTGCCAGCAGCTTAGTCGGAGGTCCGAACTACGAGCAGTACTTC. This sequence encodes CASSLVGGPNYEQYF. The whole variable domain, filled in from reference TRBV7-6 and TRBJ2-7, reads GAGVSQSPRYKVTKRGQDVALRCDPISGHVSLYWYRQALGQGPEFLTYFNYEAQQDKSGLPNDRFSAERPEGSISTLTIQRTEQRDSAMYRCASSLVGGPNYEQYFGPGTRLTVT.

The V and J genes are TRBV18 and TRBJ1-2, with TRBD1 matching over 7 bases. CDR1 is KGHSH and CDR2 is LQKENI in the germline V gene. The CDR3 sequence is 13 residues long. After removal of 1 base from V and 4 bases from J, the junction contained 0 bases not matched to a gene. The CDR3 sequence: CASSPRDSYGYTF. CDR3 coding DNA: TGTGCCAGCTCACCACGGGACAGCTATGGCTACACCTTC.

This clone was counted once. The chain carries TRBV18 and TRBJ1-2; 8 positions agree with TRBD1. V shed 5 bases and J 0 bases; nucleotides not matched to a gene: 5. Germline lookup yields CDR1 KGHSH and CDR2 LQKENI. The CDR3 spans 15 residues. CDR3 protein: CASSDDRGSNYGYTF. The CDR3 coding sequence is TGTGCCAGCTCAGATGACAGGGGATCTAACTATGGCTACACCTTC.

About this clone: Other DNA sequences from this sample encode an identical CDR3 as well. V and J are TRBV6-1 and TRBJ2-7, with 7 bases matching TRBD1. Germline CDR1 reads MNHNS; CDR2 reads SASEGT. There are 11 residues in the CDR3. With 6 bases clipped from V and 6 bases from J, the junction kept 2 bases outside the gene matches. DNA of the CDR3: TGTGCCAGCAGGAGACAGGGCGAGCAGTACTTC. It is translated as CASRRQGEQYF.

CDR3 region: CASTSLSATYEQYF. The CDR3 DNA reads as TGTGCCAGCACCTCTCTATCTGCGACCTACGAGCAGTACTTC. The rearrangement links TRBV27 to TRBJ2-7; the D is unclear. Germline lookup yields CDR1 MNHEY and CDR2 SMNVEV (reference sequence). Trimming pared 7 bases from V and 2 bases from J, leaving 15 bases between. The CDR3 spans 14 residues.

J is TRBJ1-4 and V is TRBV7-8; tentative D call: TRBD1 (5 bases). This CDR3 comprises 17 residues. CDR1 is SGHVS, CDR2 FQNEAQ, per germline. The V gene lost 5 bases and the J gene lost 0 bases, with 16 bases spanning the gap. The CDR3 protein is CASSARVGFATNEKLFF. For the CDR3, the DNA is TGTGCCAGCAGCGCCAGGGTAGGCTTCGCAACTAATGAAAAACTGTTTTTT.

The chain links TRBV19 to TRBJ1-3; D is undetermined. V was clipped by 3 bases and J by 0 bases, with 12 bases between them. The CDR3 is 16 amino acids. Germline V CDR1 and CDR2: LNHDA, SQIVND (reference sequence). CDR3 region: CASSIPNRGSGNTIYF. CDR3 DNA sequence: TGTGCCAGTAGTATTCCCAATCGGGGCTCTGGAAACACCATATATTTT.

J is TRBJ1-2 and V is TRBV11-2; a possible D gene is TRBD1 (6 bases). The CDR3 covers 14 residues. V was pared by 2 bases and J by 5 bases, with 12 bases between. Germline CDR1 SGHAT, CDR2 FQNNGV. The CDR3 is CASSLKTGWYGYTF. CDR3 in DNA: TGTGCCAGCAGCTTAAAGACAGGATGGTATGGCTACACCTTC.

This clone is a singleton in its sample. The CDR3 spells CASSPQGSTGELFF. The DNA for the CDR3 is TGTGCCAGCAGCCCCCAGGGGAGCACCGGGGAGCTGTTTTTT. The chain employs TRBV7-3 and TRBJ2-2; tentative D call: TRBD1 (6 bases). The CDR3 consists of 14 residues. Germline assignment: CDR1 SGHTA and CDR2 FQGTGA. With 5 bases removed from V and 4 bases from J, the gap between germline ends came to 11 bases.

This chain links TRBV19 with TRBJ2-1; 15 bases agree with TRBD2. CDR1 is LNHDA, CDR2 SQIVND, per germline (reference sequence). V lost 6 bases, J lost 0 bases, and 0 bases stayed unmatched. The CDR3 has 16 amino acids. The CDR3 nucleotides are TGTGCCAGTAGGGGACTAGCGGGGGGCTCCTACAATGAGCAGTTCTTC. This sequence encodes CASRGLAGGSYNEQFF.

The chain employs TRBV7-3 and TRBJ2-3; weak D call: TRBD2 (6 bases). Germline V gene data show CDR1 as SGHTA and CDR2 as FQGTGA. The V and J ends lost 5 bases and 5 bases respectively, with 14 bases between them. The CDR3 has 14 amino acids. CDR3 in amino acids: CASSPVKGGDTQYF. CDR3 DNA sequence: TGTGCCAGCAGCCCCGTTAAGGGAGGAGATACGCAGTATTTT.

The rearrangement uses TRBV7-3 and TRBJ1-6; 7 bases are a match to TRBD1. J was trimmed by 7 bases and V by 2 bases; bases with no gene match: 5. This CDR3 comprises 15 residues. CDR1 and CDR2 from the germline V gene are SGHTA and FQGTGA. In DNA, the CDR3 is TGTGCCAGCAGCTTATCCCCGGGACAGAATTCACCCCTCCACTTT. Residues: CASSLSPGQNSPLHF.

This clone was counted once. This chain connects TRBV11-1 to TRBJ2-7; 12 nucleotides line up with TRBD2. The CDR3 is 16 residues long. Trimming at V came to 5 bases and at J to 7 bases, leaving 12 bases not matched to a gene. Germline V gene lookup returns CDR1 SGHAT and CDR2 FQDESV (reference sequence). CDR3 nucleotide sequence: TGTGCCAGCAGCCCCGGGACTAGCGGGCTAACCGATGAGCAGTACTTC. This sequence encodes CASSPGTSGLTDEQYF.